The subject of this entry is one TCR beta chain. These data belong to a study of cytomegalovirus exposure and HLA in healthy donors. It was with 60 Vbeta and 13 Jbeta primers that the PCR ran. Sequenced by immunoSEQ multiplex PCR; TCRdb stores in-frame clones only, minus some. The table lists some 84,000 clones, around 78% of them singletons. Germline V CDR1 and CDR2: SGDLS, YYNGEE. CDR3 length equals 12 residues. V dropped 0 bases and J dropped 4 bases, with 3 bases sitting between them. V usage is TRBV9 and J usage is TRBJ2-3, with unresolved D. The source is a male donor in good health and CMV-seropositive. The specimen sequenced was PBMCs. The CDR3 DNA is TGTGCCAGCAGCGTAGACTCAGATACGCAGTATTTT. This encodes CASSVDSDTQYF.